The T cell receptor (beta chain) described here comes from a study of T cell responses to AZD1222 COVID-19 vaccine. Overall study results and limits: Nearly half of spike-specific TCRs reportedly target variant regions that are unmutated in the B.1.351 and B.1.1.7 variants. Only a handful of AZD1222 recipients, more than 5 in all, had baseline seropositivity. Spike-specific TCR breadth rose after two AZD1222 doses, and depth rose as well. White British people made up most donors, females outnumbered males, and clonal diversity was possibly underestimated.

This clone was observed a single time. Its antigen is still unknown. Here immunoSEQ multiplex PCR was the method, and the copy in TCRdb shows in-frame clones only, minus some. Among under 200,000 clones, roughly 93% were seen once, and the ten largest hold 0.99%. The starting material was peripheral blood, obtained on day 0 of AZD1222 vaccination. This TCR derives from an adult in good health.

The CDR3 loop reads CASSLDRETQYF. CDR3 nucleotide sequence: TGTGCCAGCAGCTTAGATCGGGAGACCCAGTACTTC. V is TRBV11-3 and J is TRBJ2-5; D not resolved. V was trimmed by 0 bases and J by 5 bases, leaving 4 bases between them. The CDR3 runs 12 residues. CDR1 and CDR2 from the germline V gene are SGHNT and YENEEA. The full variable domain, with the rest looked up from reference TRBV11-3 and TRBJ2-5, is EAGVVQSPRYKIIEKKQPVAFWCNPISGHNTLYWYLQNLGQGPELLIRYENEEAVDDSQLPKDRFSAERLKGVDSTLKIQPAELGDSAVYLCASSLDRETQYFGPGTRLLVL.